The 11 T cell receptor beta chains in this list originate from one sample, sequenced in a study of blood T cell repertoires in COVID-19. Libraries were prepared by immunoSEQ multiplex PCR; TCRdb keeps only in-frame clonotypes and omits some of them. This table holds about 70,000 clones, approximately 80% found once. The source material was peripheral blood. These receptors were obtained from a woman in her 70s with acute or convalescent COVID-19.

The chain carries TRBV6-6 and TRBJ1-3, with D possibly matching TRBD1 (6 bases). The CDR3 has 14 amino acids. The germline CDR1 and CDR2 sequences are MNHNY and SVGAGI (reference sequence). V was shortened by 7 bases and J by 8 bases, with 18 bases between the two germline ends. CDR3 nucleotides: TGTGCCAGCACCCCGGGGGGGGGCGGTTACACCATATATTTT. Protein sequence: CASTPGGGGYTIYF.

The chain joins TRBV2 to TRBJ1-1; no definite D call. Trimming left V 3 bases short and J 6 bases short, with 14 bases between. This CDR3 contains 14 residues. Germline V CDR1 and CDR2: SNHLY, FYNNEI. For the CDR3, the DNA is TGTGCCAGCAGTGATTTGCAAATATCGGCTGAAGCTTTCTTT. It yields the protein CASSDLQISAEAFF.

This clone was seen just once. This chain joins TRBV10-3 and TRBJ2-2, with D hard to call. CDR3 length equals 12 residues. V lost 9 bases to trimming and J lost 2 bases, with 7 bases between them. Germline V CDR1 and CDR2: ENHRY, SYGVKD. The chain's CDR3 is CAMGRNTGELFF. CDR3 nucleotide sequence: TGTGCCATGGGCCGAAACACCGGGGAGCTGTTTTTT.

To note about this clone: One end of the junction fails to match germline, which may point to a read error. The chain uses TRBV27 and TRBJ2-3; 14 positions agree with TRBD2. CDR3 length: 19 residues. CDR1 is MNHEY, CDR2 SMNVEV, per germline (reference sequence). The CDR3 DNA is TGTGCCAGTAGTTTATCGGGGACTAGCGGGAGCGCGAGGAGAGATACGCAGTATTTT. Its translation is CASSLSGTSGSARRDTQYF.

V is TRBV2 and J is TRBJ2-1; 11 nucleotides align to TRBD1. V dropped 8 bases and J dropped 7; count of bases not matched to a gene: 7. This CDR3 is built from 14 residues. Germline-derived CDR1 and CDR2 are SNHLY and FYNNEI. CDR3 residues: CASLRDRGLNEQFF. The CDR3 DNA follows: TGTGCCAGCCTCCGGGACAGGGGGTTGAATGAGCAGTTCTTC.

CDR3 residues: CASSVKDLRNQPQHF. Written as DNA, the CDR3 is TGTGCCAGCAGTGTAAAGGACTTGAGGAATCAGCCCCAGCATTTT. The V gene is TRBV2, the J gene TRBJ1-5; D ambiguous. The CDR3 has 15 residues. Trimming shortened V by 4 bases and J by 4 bases, and 14 bases separated the two germline ends. Germline-derived CDR1 and CDR2 are SNHLY and FYNNEI.

The rearrangement uses TRBV11-2 and TRBJ2-2; tentatively, D is TRBD1 (6 bases). This CDR3 contains 13 residues. Trimming pared 6 bases from V and 8 bases from J, leaving 13 bases between. Germline lookup yields CDR1 SGHAT and CDR2 FQNNGV. CDR3 coding DNA: TGTGCCAGCAGTCGATCCGGGACAGGGGAGCTGTTTTTT. It codes for CASSRSGTGELFF.

This clone was detected only once. In DNA, the CDR3 is TGTGCCAGCAGCGTAGGGACAACGACCAACAATGAGCAGTTCTTC. Residues: CASSVGTTTNNEQFF. This sequence joins TRBV9 and TRBJ2-1, with D perhaps matching TRBD1 (5 bases). Trimming left V 0 bases short and J 5 bases short, with 12 bases between. In germline, CDR1 is SGDLS, CDR2 YYNGEE. This CDR3 comprises 15 residues.

V is TRBV27 and J is TRBJ2-1, with TRBD1 matching over 7 bases. This CDR3 is 15 amino acids long. Germline V gene lookup returns CDR1 MNHEY and CDR2 SMNVEV (reference sequence). The junction had 3 bases not matched to a gene; V was cut back by 0 bases and J by 4 bases. CDR3: CASSLSGQSYNEQFF. The CDR3 region has the DNA TGTGCCAGCAGTTTATCGGGACAGTCTTACAATGAGCAGTTCTTC.

The genes are TRBV5-1 and TRBJ2-5, with 7 bases lining up with TRBD1. Germline V CDR1 and CDR2: SGHRS, YFSETQ. V was clipped by 3 bases and J by 5 bases; unmatched bases: 10. The CDR3 runs to 15 residues. This CDR3 is CASSSGLRGLETQYF. In DNA, the CDR3 is TGCGCCAGCAGCTCTGGTTTAAGGGGGCTGGAGACCCAGTACTTC. The entire variable domain, with the rest obtained from reference TRBV5-1 and TRBJ2-5, is as follows: KAGVTQTPRYLIKTRGQQVTLSCSPISGHRSVSWYQQTPGQGLQFLFEYFSETQRNKGNFPGRFSGRQFSNSRSEMNVSTLELGDSALYLCASSSGLRGLETQYFGPGTRLLVL.

For the CDR3, the DNA is TGCAGCGTTGAAGATGGGGTTAGGGGGCGCAAGAACTATGGCTACACCTTC. As protein: CSVEDGVRGRKNYGYTF. This chain connects TRBV29-1 to TRBJ1-2; 7 bases map to TRBD1. J gave up 2 bases and V 0 bases, and 12 bases lay outside the gene matches. CDR1 and CDR2 from the germline V gene are SQVTM and ANQGSEA. This CDR3 is built from 17 residues.